A selection of T cell receptor beta chains follows, all from one sample in a study of beta chain features in type 1 diabetes. Measured with immunoSEQ multiplex PCR; TCRdb has only the in-frame clones, and not every one. The sample carries some 190,000 clones, less than 10% recorded once. Sequenced sample: central memory CD4+ T cells from blood. The receptors come from a man younger than 35 with type 1 diabetes. The CDR3 runs from the conserved cysteine through the conserved F or W. The D gene is left open where the match is weak. The size of a clone is reported for some rows only, either as once, few or many, or as a class for expanded clones.

CDR3aa,CDR3nt,j_gene,d_gene,abundance,v_gene
CAWINRGGYNEQFF,TGTGCCTGGATTAACAGGGGCGGTTACAATGAGCAGTTCTTC,TRBJ2-1,TRBD1,once,TRBV30
CATRGGAGGYNEQFF,TGTGCCACCAGAGGGGGGGCAGGGGGCTATAATGAGCAGTTCTTC,TRBJ2-1,.,.,TRBV15
CASSLALAGSEQYF,TGTGCCAGCAGCTTAGCCCTAGCGGGGAGCGAGCAGTACTTC,TRBJ2-7,TRBD2,many,TRBV7-9
CASRGTMQETQYF,TGTGCCAGCAGGGGGACTATGCAAGAGACCCAGTACTTC,TRBJ2-5,TRBD2,few,TRBV2
CASSPATGWDYEQYF,TGTGCCAGCAGCCCCGCGACAGGTTGGGACTACGAGCAGTACTTC,TRBJ2-7,.,.,TRBV5-4
CASSQAGYEQYF,TGCGCCAGCAGTCAAGCAGGGTACGAGCAGTACTTC,TRBJ2-7,.,.,TRBV23-1
CASRGQGVPRETQYF,TGTGCCAGCAGAGGACAGGGAGTACCGAGGGAGACCCAGTACTTC,TRBJ2-5,TRBD1,few,TRBV7-2
CSVEEGWGAFF,TGCAGCGTTGAAGAAGGGTGGGGCGCTTTCTTT,TRBJ1-1,.,.,TRBV29-1
CASSHLAGTGSHEQYF,TGCGCCAGCAGCCACCTCGCCGGGACAGGGTCCCACGAGCAGTACTTC,TRBJ2-7,TRBD1,few,TRBV4-3
CATKGTSGNNEQFF,TGTGCCACCAAAGGGACTAGCGGAAACAATGAGCAGTTCTTC,TRBJ2-1,TRBD2,few,TRBV6-5
CASSPLRTKNIQYF,TGTGCCAGCAGCCCTTTGAGAACTAAAAACATTCAGTACTTC,TRBJ2-4,.,many,TRBV11-2
CASSLELAVVGEQFF,TGCGCCAGCAGCTTGGAACTAGCGGTTGTGGGTGAGCAGTTCTTC,TRBJ2-1,TRBD2,few,TRBV5-1
CASSLIWNTEAFF,TGTGCCAGCAGCTTAATCTGGAACACTGAAGCTTTCTTT,TRBJ1-1,.,.,TRBV7-9
CASSWAANTEAFF,TGTGCCAGCAGCTGGGCAGCAAACACTGAAGCTTTCTTT,TRBJ1-1,.,few,TRBV7-2
CASSPRQNLLPPNTEAFF,TGTGCCAGCTCACCCCGACAGAACCTCTTACCTCCTAACACTGAAGCTTTCTTT,TRBJ1-1,.,few,TRBV18
CASSTPGTGSYEQYF,TGTGCCAGCAGCACTCCCGGGACAGGGTCCTACGAGCAGTACTTC,TRBJ2-7,TRBD1,few,TRBV7-9
CSTRTSGDTQYF,TGCAGCACCCGGACTAGCGGGGATACGCAGTATTTT,TRBJ2-3,TRBD2,many,TRBV29-1
CAWAEGDGDQPQHF,TGTGCCTGGGCGGAGGGTGACGGGGATCAGCCCCAGCATTTT,TRBJ1-5,.,few,TRBV30
CASTKDSLNTEAFF,TGTGCCAGCACCAAGGACAGCCTGAACACTGAAGCTTTCTTT,TRBJ1-1,.,.,TRBV2
CASSTIPTGEKLFF,TGTGCCAGCAGCACCATCCCTACAGGGGAAAAACTGTTTTTT,TRBJ1-4,.,few,TRBV28
CASSDRGPPQHF,TGCGCCAGCAGTGACAGGGGACCGCCCCAGCATTTT,TRBJ1-5,.,.,TRBV10-2
CAVGGQGDIQYF,TGTGCCGTAGGTGGACAGGGGGACATTCAGTACTTC,TRBJ2-4,TRBD1,.,TRBV10-3
CASSPSASGTGPSYEQYF,TGTGCCAGCTCACCATCAGCATCCGGGACAGGGCCAAGCTACGAGCAGTACTTC,TRBJ2-7,TRBD1,.,TRBV18
CSATRTSRGEQYF,TGCAGCGCCACGAGGACGTCCCGGGGCGAGCAGTACTTC,TRBJ2-7,.,many,TRBV29-1
CASSLPGSGLAGGQRFF,TGCGCCAGCAGCTTGCCCGGTTCTGGGCTAGCGGGGGGCCAGCGGTTCTTC,TRBJ2-1,TRBD2,once,TRBV5-1
CSVYGGQGWKQYF,TGCAGCGTATATGGGGGACAGGGGTGGAAGCAGTACTTC,TRBJ2-7,TRBD1,.,TRBV29-1
CASSFGGETQYF,TGCGCCAGCAGCTTCGGAGGAGAGACCCAGTACTTC,TRBJ2-5,.,.,TRBV5-1
CASSPRQGSTDTQYF,TGTGCCAGCAGCCCTCGACAGGGTAGCACAGATACGCAGTATTTT,TRBJ2-3,TRBD1,.,TRBV9
CAISEGQGFTGELFF,TGTGCCATCAGCGAGGGACAGGGATTTACCGGGGAGCTGTTTTTT,TRBJ2-2,TRBD1,.,TRBV10-3
CASSPSWDRSTDTQYF,TGTGCCAGCAGCCCCTCCTGGGACAGAAGCACAGATACGCAGTATTTT,TRBJ2-3,TRBD1,.,TRBV5-4
CATSREGRAGGPRQETQYF,TGTGCCACCAGCAGAGAGGGCCGAGCGGGAGGTCCTCGCCAAGAGACCCAGTACTTC,TRBJ2-5,TRBD2,few,TRBV15
CASSPTSGGAEQYF,TGTGCCAGCAGCCCTACTAGCGGGGGGGCAGAACAGTACTTC,TRBJ2-5,TRBD2,few,TRBV7-2
CASSNRQGDYGYTF,TGTGCCAGCAGTAACCGACAGGGGGACTATGGCTACACCTTC,TRBJ1-2,TRBD1,few,TRBV28
CASSPGTGGLNEQFF,TGTGCCAGCTCACCTGGGACAGGGGGCCTCAATGAGCAGTTCTTC,TRBJ2-1,TRBD1,many,TRBV18